Each of the 13 T cell receptor beta chains below was sequenced from the same sample in a study of blood T cells in healthy people across ages (dated by TCRdb to between 2014 and 2016). Libraries were prepared through 5' RACE. Sequenced using an Illumina HiSeq 2500. A second PCR of about 6 to 11 cycles was performed with a sample-barcoded 5' primer and a J-beta primer mix. The public reads were run again by TCRdb, first through fastp at Q25 and then through MiXCR, and only productive beta chains were kept. Entries that share a CDR3 protein sequence are merged under the most common genes and DNA. The sample yields 790,000 or so distinct CDR3 sequences; approximately 60% were counted once. Roughly 24% of the sample goes to the ten largest clones. The sequencing sample was made of blood. The source is a man aged 40-55 years in good health.

This chain connects TRBV11-2 to TRBJ2-1; D may be TRBD2 (6 bases). V lost 6 bases, J lost 5 bases, and 20 bases lay in between. The V gene's germline CDR1 is SGHAT and CDR2 FQNNGV. The CDR3 has 16 residues. The CDR3 reads CASRPSGLPIHNEQFF. The CDR3 bases are TGTGCCAGCAGGCCCTCGGGACTCCCGATTCACAATGAGCAGTTCTTC.

The V and J genes are TRBV29-1 and TRBJ1-4; 7 positions agree with TRBD1. The V gene end was trimmed by 7 bases and the J gene end by 7 bases; junction bases not matched to a gene: 9. CDR1 is SQVTM, CDR2 ANQGSEA, per germline. This CDR3 has 13 residues. CDR3 loop: CSGRQGRGEKLFF. For the CDR3, the DNA is TGCAGCGGTCGACAGGGACGGGGTGAAAAACTGTTTTTT.

The chain is built from TRBV7-2 and TRBJ2-5; D is unresolved. The J call may be faulty, since TRBJ2-7 better matches the DNA end. This CDR3 spans 14 amino acids. Per the germline V gene, CDR1 is SGHTA and CDR2 is FQGNSA. The CDR3 protein is CASSFIFRPVEQYF. The CDR3 coding sequence is TGTGCCAGCAGCTTCATTTTCAGGCCGGTCGAGCAGTACTTC.

In the case of this clonotype: A much larger clone lies a single base off, so this may be a read error. The chain is built from TRBV7-2 and TRBJ2-5; 8 nucleotides match TRBD2. The CDR3 extends over 14 amino acids. After removal of 8 bases from V and 11 bases from J, the junction contained 16 bases not matched to a gene. Per germline, CDR1 SGHTA and CDR2 FQGNSA. The CDR3 nucleotides are TGTGCCAGCGTACAGCGGGAGCTGAACAATGAGCAGTACTTC. It specifies CASVQRELNNEQYF. The full variable domain, in which reference TRBV7-2 and TRBJ2-5 provide the parts outside the CDR3, is GAGVSQSPSNKVTEKGKDVELRCDPISGHTALYWYRQSLGQGLEFLIYFQGNSAPDKSGLPSDRFSAERTGGSVSTLTIQRTQQEDSAVYLCASVQRELNNEQYFGPGTRLLVL.

This sequence joins TRBV5-4 and TRBJ2-5; D assignment may be TRBD1 or TRBD2 (5 bases each). This CDR3 contains 12 residues. In germline, CDR1 is SGHNT, CDR2 YYREEE (reference sequence). The V end lost 7 bases, the J end lost 0 bases, and 7 bases lay between the germline ends. The CDR3 nucleotides are TGTGCCAGCGGGGGATACCAAGAGACCCAGTACTTC. Amino acids: CASGGYQETQYF. The full variable domain, with the rest looked up from reference TRBV5-4 and TRBJ2-5, is ETGVTQSPTHLIKTRGQQVTLRCSSQSGHNTVSWYQQALGQGPQFIFQYYREEENGRGNFPPRFSGLQFPNYSSELNVNALELDDSALYLCASGGYQETQYFGPGTRLLVL.

The chain has TRBV18 and TRBJ1-1; a weak D match, TRBD1 (6 bases). Deletions cut 3 bases from V and 5 bases from J, with 16 bases between. The CDR3 runs 15 residues. Per the germline V gene, CDR1 is KGHSH and CDR2 is LQKENI. The CDR3 DNA follows: TGTGCCAGCTCACCGGTAGCGGGGGGCCTGACTGAAGCTTTCTTT. Translating it yields CASSPVAGGLTEAFF.

This clonotype was seen a few times. J is TRBJ2-4 and V is TRBV4-3; 10 bases are a match to TRBD2. The CDR3 spans 16 residues. CDR1 LGHNA and CDR2 YSLEER come from the germline V gene. Losses at the gene ends were 1 base for V and 9 bases for J; bases not matched to a gene: 9. CDR3 in amino acids: CASSQVRGAGGGIQYF. In DNA form, the CDR3 reads TGCGCCAGCAGCCAAGTTCGAGGAGCGGGAGGGGGCATTCAGTACTTC.

The gene calls are TRBV4-1 and TRBJ1-5, with D possibly being TRBD1 (6 bases). Germline CDR1 MGHRA, CDR2 YSYEKL. The ends were cut back, 2 bases at V and 3 bases at J, with 14 bases in the middle. This CDR3 has 16 residues. CDR3 nucleotide sequence: TGCGCCAGCAGCCAAATAAAACAGGGACCCAATCAGCCCCAGCATTTT. This encodes CASSQIKQGPNQPQHF.

CDR3 bases: TGCAGCGTTGAATTGCAGGGTTTATCTGGGGCCAACGTCCTGACTTTC. As protein: CSVELQGLSGANVLTF. The rearrangement joins TRBV29-1 to TRBJ2-6; perhaps TRBD1 as D (5 bases). The V gene lost 2 bases and the J gene lost 1 base, with 12 bases spanning the gap. In germline, CDR1 is SQVTM, CDR2 ANQGSEA. The CDR3 covers 16 residues.

The gene calls are TRBV10-3 and TRBJ2-7; 9 bases line up with TRBD2. Losses at the gene ends were 4 bases for V and 7 bases for J; bases not matched to a gene: 14. The length of the CDR3 is 16 residues. CDR1 and CDR2 from the germline V gene are ENHRY and SYGVKD. CDR3 in amino acids: CAISADLAGEGDEQYF. The CDR3 DNA sequence: TGTGCCATCAGTGCTGATTTAGCGGGGGAGGGTGATGAGCAGTACTTC.

V gene TRBV20-1 combines with J gene TRBJ2-3, with 12 positions matching TRBD2. Germline assignment: CDR1 DFQATT and CDR2 SNEGSKA (reference sequence). The CDR3 length is 16 residues. After removal of 6 bases from V and 4 bases from J, the junction contained 11 bases not matched to a gene. CDR3 in DNA: TGCAGTGCGAAGGGACTAGCGGGTGTTAGGGCAGATACGCAGTATTTT. Translation gives CSAKGLAGVRADTQYF.

The CDR3, as DNA: TGCAGTGCCACCTACAGCCAAAGCTCCTACAATGAGCAGTTCTTC. It encodes CSATYSQSSYNEQFF. The chain employs TRBV20-1 and TRBJ2-1; no clear D gene. The CDR3 sequence is 15 residues long. CDR1 DFQATT and CDR2 SNEGSKA come from the germline V gene (reference sequence). Deletions cut 6 bases from V and 0 bases from J, with 15 bases between.

The V gene is TRBV5-1, the J gene TRBJ2-5; TRBD1 matches 7 bases. V was pared by 7 bases and J by 5 bases, with 11 bases of the junction left unmatched. CDR3 size: 14 residues. CDR1 and CDR2 from the germline V gene are SGHRS and YFSETQ. CDR3 bases: TGCGCCAGCGGTACACAGGGGATGGGGGAGACCCAGTACTTC. This codes for CASGTQGMGETQYF.